These 21 T cell receptor beta chains were sequenced from one sample in a study of cytomegalovirus exposure and HLA in healthy donors. Both 60 Vbeta primers and 13 Jbeta primers went into the PCR. The data were produced by immunoSEQ multiplex PCR, yet TCRdb's version contains in-frame clones alone and is incomplete. In total, the table holds about 84,000 clones. Sequencing used PBMCs. These receptor sequences come from a man aged 50 to 60 in good health and CMV-seronegative.

The chain couples TRBV2 to TRBJ2-7, with 7 bases identical to TRBD1. The J segment lost 4 bases and the V segment lost 6 bases, leaving 3 bases of the junction unmatched. This CDR3 contains 12 residues. Germline CDR1 and CDR2: SNHLY and FYNNEI. CDR3 amino acids: CASRTDRYEQYF. CDR3 coding DNA: TGTGCCAGCAGAACGGACAGGTACGAGCAGTACTTC.

The chain combines TRBV19 with TRBJ1-1, with D unclear. This CDR3 contains 14 residues. Trimming left V 4 bases short and J 2 bases short, with 11 bases between. Germline V gene lookup returns CDR1 LNHDA and CDR2 SQIVND (reference sequence). The CDR3 nucleotides read TGTGCCAGTAGTAAGACACTTACTAACACTGAAGCTTTCTTT. This gives the protein CASSKTLTNTEAFF.

V gene TRBV18 combines with J gene TRBJ1-3, with D uncertain. This CDR3 is 17 amino acids long. V lost 0 bases to trimming and J lost 1 base, with 13 bases between them. CDR1 is KGHSH, CDR2 LQKENI, per germline. This chain's CDR3 is CASSPPSGRSSGNTIYF. The DNA for the CDR3 is TGTGCCAGCTCACCACCCTCCGGAAGGAGTTCTGGAAACACCATATATTTT.

The rearrangement joins TRBV6-6 to TRBJ1-5; D is possibly TRBD1 (6 bases). The CDR3 runs to 12 residues. Germline V lookup: CDR1 MNHNY, CDR2 SVGAGI (reference sequence). The ends were cut back, 6 bases at V and 6 bases at J, with 9 bases in the middle. The CDR3: CASRNRAQPQHF. CDR3 bases: TGTGCCAGCAGGAACAGGGCTCAGCCCCAGCATTTT.

A note on this clone: Other DNA sequences within the sample encode an identical CDR3. The chain joins TRBV6-4 to TRBJ1-2; D perhaps matches TRBD1 (5 bases). CDR1 and CDR2 (germline): MRHNA, SNTAGT. The CDR3 is made up of 12 amino acids. V gave up 2 bases and J gave up 8 bases, with 9 bases separating them. The chain's CDR3 is CASSDRGYGYTF. The CDR3 DNA reads TGTGCCAGCAGTGACAGGGGTTACGGCTACACCTTC.

V gene TRBV18 combines with J gene TRBJ2-5, with 7 bases that match TRBD2. This CDR3 region has 14 residues. V lost 3 bases to trimming and J lost 5 bases; unmatched junction nucleotides: 6. Germline-derived CDR1 and CDR2 are KGHSH and LQKENI. CDR3 in amino acids: CASSPAGGGETQYF. The DNA for the CDR3 is TGTGCCAGCTCACCCGCTGGGGGAGGGGAGACCCAGTACTTC.

CDR3 DNA sequence: TGTGCCAGCAGTGATACGGGACAGAACACTGAAGCTTTCTTT. Translated, it gives CASSDTGQNTEAFF. The chain joins TRBV2 to TRBJ1-1, with D possibly TRBD1 on 6 matching bases. Deletions cut 3 bases from V and 1 base from J, with 9 bases between. Per germline, CDR1 SNHLY and CDR2 FYNNEI. CDR3 length equals 14 residues.

The chain recombines TRBV28 with TRBJ2-5; weak D call: TRBD1 (5 bases). Looked up from germline, CDR1 is MDHEN and CDR2 is SYDVKM. The V gene lost 3 bases and the J gene lost 2 bases, with 13 bases spanning the gap. The CDR3 is made up of 15 amino acids. Written as DNA, the CDR3 is TGTGCCAGCAGTTTTCAGGGCGTCTTTCAAGAGACCCAGTACTTC. Translated: CASSFQGVFQETQYF.

V usage is TRBV30 and J usage is TRBJ1-2; a possible D gene is TRBD1 (5 bases). This CDR3 spans 14 amino acids. Germline V CDR1 and CDR2: GTSNPN, SVGIG (reference sequence). V gave up 2 bases and J gave up 2 bases, with 12 bases separating them. CDR3 coding DNA: TGTGCCTGGAGTTACGGGACTGGAAACTATGGCTACACCTTC. Translation gives CAWSYGTGNYGYTF.

J is TRBJ2-7 and V is TRBV7-9, with 9 bases identical to TRBD1. V shed 4 bases and J 3 bases; nucleotides not matched to a gene: 4. CDR3 length: 14 amino acids. CDR1 is SEHNR, CDR2 FQNEAQ, per germline (reference sequence). Here the CDR3 reads CASSSVGQGYEQYF. CDR3 nucleotides: TGTGCCAGCAGCTCGGTGGGACAGGGCTACGAGCAGTACTTC.

The genes are TRBV18 and TRBJ1-1; a weak D match, TRBD1 (5 bases). V was cut by 8 bases and J by 0 bases, with 13 bases left in between. Germline V gene sequence: CDR1 KGHSH, CDR2 LQKENI. CDR3 length: 14 amino acids. The CDR3, as DNA: TGTGCCAGCAAAATGGGGGGAATGAACACTGAAGCTTTCTTT. Its protein is CASKMGGMNTEAFF.

V is TRBV28 and J is TRBJ1-2; 7 bases align to TRBD1. Germline-derived CDR1 and CDR2 are MDHEN and SYDVKM. V lost 8 bases, J lost 7 bases, and 10 bases stayed unmatched. This CDR3 is 13 amino acids long. This CDR3 reads CASGVDRATGYTF. The CDR3 DNA reads as TGTGCCAGCGGTGTTGACAGGGCGACTGGCTACACCTTC.

The chain recombines TRBV4-2 with TRBJ2-5; unclear D gene. CDR3 length equals 14 residues. Trimming pared 0 bases from V and 7 bases from J, leaving 12 bases between. In germline, CDR1 is LGHNA, CDR2 YNFKEQ. In DNA form, the CDR3 reads TGTGCCAGCAGCCAAGATTCGGTCGCAGGGACCCAGTACTTC. The encoded protein is CASSQDSVAGTQYF.

The CDR3 protein is CASSIARAWTGKYTPFEAFF. The CDR3 nucleotides read TGTGCCAGTAGTATAGCCCGAGCCTGGACAGGAAAATACACCCCTTTTGAAGCTTTCTTT. J is TRBJ1-1 and V is TRBV19; 7 nucleotides line up with TRBD1. J gave up 7 bases and V 1 base, and 24 bases lay outside the gene matches. Germline V gives CDR1 LNHDA, CDR2 SQIVND (reference sequence). The CDR3 consists of 20 residues.

V gene TRBV11-3 combines with J gene TRBJ2-5, with 8 bases aligning to TRBD1. Germline CDR1 and CDR2: SGHNT and YENEEA. This CDR3 has 14 residues. With 5 bases clipped from V and 5 bases from J, the junction kept 7 bases outside the gene matches. The DNA for the CDR3 is TGTGCCAGCAGCCCCTCAGGGGGCGAGGAGACCCAGTACTTC. This sequence encodes CASSPSGGEETQYF.

The chain is built from TRBV5-1 and TRBJ1-5; D not certain. The V gene's germline CDR1 is SGHRS and CDR2 YFSETQ. This CDR3 spans 16 amino acids. The germline V and J ends were trimmed by 2 bases and 2 bases, with 14 bases remaining between them. The CDR3 sequence: CASSLRPGDGNQPQHF. CDR3 nucleotide sequence: TGCGCCAGCAGCTTAAGACCCGGAGATGGCAATCAGCCCCAGCATTTT.

This sequence joins TRBV10-2 and TRBJ2-3; 11 bases line up with TRBD2. In germline, CDR1 is WSHSY, CDR2 SAAADI. J gave up 7 bases and V 7 bases, and 10 bases lay outside the gene matches. This CDR3 region has 15 residues. CDR3 loop: CASKPTSGGRNTQYF. CDR3 nucleotide sequence: TGCGCCAGCAAGCCCACTAGCGGGGGACGGAATACGCAGTATTTT.

The genes are TRBV7-9 and TRBJ2-3; 9 bases match TRBD2. Germline-derived CDR1 and CDR2 are SEHNR and FQNEAQ (reference sequence). The CDR3 runs 17 residues. The trim removed 0 bases at V and 2 bases at J, leaving 6 bases unmatched. The CDR3, as DNA: TGTGCCAGCAGCTTAGCGCGTGGCGGGGGGGCCACAGATACGCAGTATTTT. Residues: CASSLARGGGATDTQYF.

V is TRBV19 and J is TRBJ2-7, with 7 nucleotides matching TRBD1. The germline V gene has CDR1 LNHDA and CDR2 SQIVND (reference sequence). The V and J ends lost 8 bases and 2 bases, in that order; junction bases with no gene match: 6. The CDR3 extends over 13 amino acids. CDR3 loop: CASGRQGTYEQYF. The CDR3 DNA reads TGTGCCAGTGGGCGACAGGGAACCTACGAGCAGTACTTC.

This chain connects TRBV2 to TRBJ1-5, with 7 bases fitting TRBD1. Trimming removed 6 bases from V and 0 bases from J; junction bases left unmatched: 5. The CDR3 sequence is 15 residues long. The V gene's germline CDR1 is SNHLY and CDR2 FYNNEI. CDR3 DNA: TGTGCCAGCAGGGGGACAGTATATAGCAATCAGCCCCAGCATTTT. Translating gives CASRGTVYSNQPQHF.

The gene calls are TRBV6-1 and TRBJ2-7, with 7 bases that match TRBD1. Germline V gene data show CDR1 as MNHNS and CDR2 as SASEGT. The V segment lost 0 bases and the J segment 0 bases; nucleotides outside the gene matches: 5. The CDR3 is 16 residues long. The CDR3: CASSEASGTVSYEQYF. The CDR3 DNA is TGTGCCAGCAGTGAAGCATCCGGGACAGTCTCCTACGAGCAGTACTTC.